The next 20 T cell receptor beta chains were all read from a single sample in a study of CD8 T cells in Susac syndrome. Roughly 0.45 to 1 ug RNA was reverse transcribed with random hexamers. TCRdb re-analysed the immunoSEQ multiplex PCR reads in MiXCR, keeping a single row per CDR3 protein. This table holds under 200,000 distinct CDR3 sequences, 85% to 95% found once. The sample consisted of CD4+ T cells from PBMCs. The source is a human donor in good health.

The CDR3 DNA sequence: TGCAGCGTACAGTCCTCCCCCTACGAGCAGTACTTC. Protein: CSVQSSPYEQYF. The chain joins TRBV29-1 to TRBJ2-7; D gene unclear. In germline, CDR1 is SQVTM, CDR2 ANQGSEA. The CDR3 runs to 12 residues. V shed 6 bases and J shed 2 bases, with 11 bases lying between them.

The chain joins TRBV7-2 to TRBJ1-2; D is uncertain. Trimming shortened V by 1 base and J by 7 bases, and 13 bases separated the two germline ends. Germline V gene sequence: CDR1 SGHTA, CDR2 FQGNSA. The CDR3 consists of 14 residues. The CDR3 nucleotides are TGTGCCAGCAGCTTAGTAAGATCCCATGGTGGCTACACCTTC. This translates into CASSLVRSHGGYTF.

The chain links TRBV18 to TRBJ2-1, with 7 bases aligning to TRBD1. V shed 1 base, J shed 10 bases, and the junction held 4 bases outside the gene matches. The CDR3 consists of 13 residues. Germline assignment: CDR1 KGHSH and CDR2 LQKENI. The CDR3, as DNA: TGTGCCAGCTCACCACTAGGGGGCAGGGAGCAGTTCTTC. Translation gives CASSPLGGREQFF.

The chain employs TRBV5-6 and TRBJ2-5, with 10 bases fitting TRBD1. This CDR3 has 15 amino acids. V lost 4 bases and J lost 3; bases outside the gene matches: 6. CDR1 and CDR2 from the germline V gene are SGHDT and YYEEEE. CDR3 DNA: TGTGCCAGCAGCCTTCTCGGGACAGGGGAAGAGACCCAGTACTTC. This sequence encodes CASSLLGTGEETQYF.

This sequence joins TRBV29-1 and TRBJ1-2; no clear D. The CDR3 has 13 residues. CDR1 is SQVTM and CDR2 is ANQGSEA in the germline V gene. Trimming left V 5 bases short and J 5 bases short, with 15 bases between. CDR3 amino acids: CSVSPDGSYGYTF. CDR3 DNA: TGCAGCGTTAGCCCGGACGGTTCGTATGGCTACACCTTC.

The chain recombines TRBV24-1 with TRBJ2-1, with D perhaps matching TRBD2 (5 bases). CDR3 length: 11 residues. CDR1 and CDR2 from the germline V gene are KGHDR and SFDVKD. With 9 bases removed from V and 8 bases from J, the gap between germline ends came to 10 bases. The CDR3 here is CATRTADEQFF. Here the CDR3 DNA reads TGTGCCACCCGGACTGCGGATGAGCAGTTCTTC.

The chain combines TRBV24-1 with TRBJ2-1; weak D call: TRBD2 (6 bases). The CDR3 is 13 amino acids. The V and J ends lost 4 bases and 7 bases respectively, with 10 bases between them. Germline CDR1 is KGHDR and CDR2 is SFDVKD. CDR3 in DNA: TGTGCCACCAGTGACCCGGACTATAATGAGCAGTTCTTC. Residues: CATSDPDYNEQFF.

The V gene is TRBV6-2 or TRBV6-3, the J gene TRBJ2-7; 10 bases match TRBD2. Trimming removed 1 base from V and 1 base from J; junction bases left unmatched: 1. Per the germline V gene, CDR1 is MNHEY and CDR2 is SVGEGT. CDR3 length: 15 amino acids. Here the CDR3 DNA reads TGTGCCAGCAGTTACTATAGCGGGAGGTCCTACGAGCAGTACGTC. Protein sequence: CASSYYSGRSYEQYV.

V and J are TRBV6-2 or TRBV6-3 and TRBJ1-2, with TRBD1 matching over 10 bases. The CDR3 sequence is 15 residues long. V shed 2 bases and J 2 bases; nucleotides not matched to a gene: 2. The V gene's germline CDR1 is MNHEY and CDR2 SVGEGT. The DNA of the CDR3 is TGTGCCAGCAGTTACGGACAGGGGGAGAACTATGGCTACACCTTC. Its protein is CASSYGQGENYGYTF.

The V gene is TRBV19, the J gene TRBJ2-1; either TRBD1 or TRBD2 may fit D (5 bases each). Trimming removed 6 bases at V and 0 bases at J, with 15 bases between. This CDR3 spans 16 amino acids. CDR1 is LNHDA and CDR2 is SQIVND in the germline V gene (reference sequence). The CDR3 sequence: CASRGDDSSSYNEQFF. The CDR3 DNA reads TGTGCCAGTAGGGGGGATGACTCGAGCTCCTACAATGAGCAGTTCTTC. Full variable domain (missing parts from reference TRBV19 and TRBJ2-1): DGGITQSPKYLFRKEGQNVTLSCEQNLNHDAMYWYRQDPGQGLRLIYYSQIVNDFQKGDIAEGYSVSREKKESFPLTVTSAQKNPTAFYLCASRGDDSSSYNEQFFGPGTRLTVL.

The CDR3 DNA follows: TGTGCCATCAGTCCTAGCGGGGGCACAGATACGCAGTATTTT. Residues: CAISPSGGTDTQYF. This chain links TRBV10-3 with TRBJ2-3; TRBD2 agrees at 9 bases. V lost 5 bases to trimming and J lost 1 base; unmatched junction nucleotides: 1. This CDR3 region has 14 residues. Germline loops: CDR1 ENHRY, CDR2 SYGVKD.

CDR3: CSVGQGAIGYTF. The CDR3 DNA reads as TGCAGCGTTGGACAGGGGGCGATCGGCTACACCTTC. This sequence joins TRBV29-1 and TRBJ1-2, with 10 nucleotides matching TRBD1. The length of the CDR3 is 12 residues. Unmatched junction bases numbered 4, after V lost 4 bases and J lost 8 bases. Germline CDR1 reads SQVTM; CDR2 reads ANQGSEA.

The chain has TRBV29-1 and TRBJ2-6, with 7 nucleotides matching TRBD1. Germline V gene data show CDR1 as SQVTM and CDR2 as ANQGSEA. With V trimmed by 2 bases and J by 0 bases, 10 bases remained unmatched. The CDR3 consists of 18 residues. The CDR3 sequence: CSVEWQQGIFSGANVLTF. The CDR3 nucleotides read TGCAGCGTTGAATGGCAACAGGGGATATTCTCTGGGGCCAACGTCCTGACTTTC.

The CDR3 here is CSVVSRDRGMGGYTF. In DNA, the CDR3 is TGCAGCGTCGTATCACGGGACAGGGGGATGGGCGGCTACACCTTC. V and J are TRBV29-1 and TRBJ1-2, with 11 nucleotides matching TRBD1. CDR1 and CDR2 from the germline V gene are SQVTM and ANQGSEA. With V trimmed by 6 bases and J by 8 bases, 14 bases remained unmatched. The CDR3 totals 15 residues.

J is TRBJ2-5 and V is TRBV7-2; D uncertain. V dropped 3 bases and J dropped 4 bases, with 9 bases sitting between them. Germline V gives CDR1 SGHTA, CDR2 FQGNSA. The length of the CDR3 is 13 residues. In DNA, the CDR3 is TGTGCCAGCAGCTTGGTCCGGGCAGAGACCCAGTACTTC. It codes for CASSLVRAETQYF.

This sequence joins TRBV6-6 and TRBJ2-7; the D is unclear. In germline, CDR1 is MNHNY, CDR2 SVGAGI (reference sequence). The V and J ends lost 5 bases and 1 base respectively, with 6 bases between them. CDR3 size: 12 residues. CDR3 sequence reads: CASSGKSYEQYV. CDR3 bases: TGTGCCAGCAGTGGGAAATCCTACGAGCAGTACGTC.

This sequence joins TRBV20-1 and TRBJ1-2; 7 bases fit TRBD1. The junction had 4 bases not matched to a gene; V was cut back by 3 bases and J by 0 bases. Germline V gives CDR1 DFQATT, CDR2 SNEGSKA (reference sequence). The CDR3 spans 14 residues. The CDR3 spells CSASGDRANYGYTF. CDR3 in DNA: TGCAGTGCTAGCGGGGACAGAGCTAACTATGGCTACACCTTC.

The chain employs TRBV30 and TRBJ2-5; D possibly uses TRBD1 or TRBD2 (5 bases each). V gave up 7 bases and J gave up 6 bases, with 12 bases separating them. CDR1 and CDR2 from the germline V gene are GTSNPN and SVGIG (reference sequence). The CDR3 sequence is 11 residues long. CDR3 coding DNA: TGTGCCTCGTTGGTGGGACAGACCCAGTACTTC. Protein sequence: CASLVGQTQYF.

V and J are TRBV4-1 and TRBJ2-2, with 14 nucleotides matching TRBD2. Unmatched junction bases numbered 12, after V lost 0 bases and J lost 6 bases. Germline CDR1 reads MGHRA; CDR2 reads YSYEKL. This CDR3 is 20 amino acids long. This CDR3 is CASSQEGNSGTSGGPGELFF. As DNA, the CDR3 is TGCGCCAGCAGCCAAGAAGGGAACTCCGGGACTAGCGGGGGCCCCGGGGAGCTGTTTTTT.

This clonotype was seen more than once but under ten times. This chain connects TRBV29-1 to TRBJ2-5; D is unclear. Trimming pared 3 bases from V and 3 bases from J, leaving 8 bases between. Germline values: CDR1 SQVTM, CDR2 ANQGSEA. The CDR3 extends over 12 amino acids. The CDR3 is CSVEPTEETQYF. Written as DNA, the CDR3 is TGCAGCGTTGAGCCTACTGAAGAGACCCAGTACTTC.